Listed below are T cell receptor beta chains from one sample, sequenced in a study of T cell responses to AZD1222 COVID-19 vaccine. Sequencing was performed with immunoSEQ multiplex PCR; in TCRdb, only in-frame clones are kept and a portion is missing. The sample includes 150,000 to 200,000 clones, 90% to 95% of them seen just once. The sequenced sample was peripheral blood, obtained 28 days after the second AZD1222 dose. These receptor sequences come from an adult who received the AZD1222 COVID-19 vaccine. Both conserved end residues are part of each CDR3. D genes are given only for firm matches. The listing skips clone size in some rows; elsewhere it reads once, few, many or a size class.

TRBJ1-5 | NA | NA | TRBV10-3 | TGTGCCATCAGTCCACAGGGTGGGAATAGCAATCAGCCCCAGCATTTT | CAISPQGGNSNQPQHF
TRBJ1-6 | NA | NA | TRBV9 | TGTGCCAGCAGCGTAGTCTCATCTGCGGGTTCACCCCTCCACTTT | CASSVVSSAGSPLHF
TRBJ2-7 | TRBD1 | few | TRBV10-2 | TGCGCCAGCAGGGGCCTGGACAGGGGGCATTACGAGCAGTACTTC | CASRGLDRGHYEQYF
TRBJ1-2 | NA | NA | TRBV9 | TGTGCCAGCAGCTCTCTAACGGGGGTCGGCTACACCTTC | CASSSLTGVGYTF
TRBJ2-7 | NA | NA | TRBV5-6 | TGTGCCAGCAGCTTACAGAGCTACGTAGAGCAGTACTTC | CASSLQSYVEQYF
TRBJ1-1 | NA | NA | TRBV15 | TGTGCCACCAGCAGAGTGGGGCAGCCGAACACTGAAGCTTTCTTT | CATSRVGQPNTEAFF
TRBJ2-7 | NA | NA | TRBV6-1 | TGTGCCAGCAGTGACCGGGACACGGACTACGAGCAGTACTTC | CASSDRDTDYEQYF
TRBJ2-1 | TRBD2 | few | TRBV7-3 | TGTGCCAGCAGCCTAGCGGGGGGGATATACAATGAGCAGTTCTTC | CASSLAGGIYNEQFF
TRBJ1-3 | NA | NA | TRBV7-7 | TGTGCTAGCAGCCCCGCGCCAAAAATGGGGGCAGGAAACACCATATATTTT | CASSPAPKMGAGNTIYF
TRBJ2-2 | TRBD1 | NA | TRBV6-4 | TGTGCCAGCAGCAGAACCTCCCCCGGGACAGGGAACACCGGGGAGCTGTTTTTT | CASSRTSPGTGNTGELFF
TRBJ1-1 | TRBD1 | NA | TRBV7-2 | TGTGCCAGCAGCTTAGGTCCGGGACAGGGGCTGGGCACTGAAGCTTTCTTT | CASSLGPGQGLGTEAFF
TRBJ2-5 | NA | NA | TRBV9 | TGTGCCAGCAGCGTAGCCAGCCCCTCGGAGACCCAGTACTTC | CASSVASPSETQYF
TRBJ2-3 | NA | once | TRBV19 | TGTGCCAGTAGTGCGGGACAGACAGATACGCAGTATTTT | CASSAGQTDTQYF
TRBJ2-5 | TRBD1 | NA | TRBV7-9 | TGTGCCAGCAATCCACGACAGGGTGGTTTGAACTTC | CASNPRQGGLNF
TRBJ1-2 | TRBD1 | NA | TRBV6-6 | TGTGCCAGCAAACTAACAGGGGGGCTCTACACCTTC | CASKLTGGLYTF
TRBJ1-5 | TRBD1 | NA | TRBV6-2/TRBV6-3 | TGTGCCAGCAGTTACGAATCCGGACAGGGGACCAATCAGCCCCAGCATTTT | CASSYESGQGTNQPQHF
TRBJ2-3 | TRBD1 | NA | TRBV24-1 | TGTGCCACCAGTGATCGAACGGGACAGGGAGCAGATACGCAGTATTTT | CATSDRTGQGADTQYF
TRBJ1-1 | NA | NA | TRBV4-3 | TGCGCCAGCAGCCAAGAGTCGGGACGGAACACTGAAGCTTTCTTT | CASSQESGRNTEAFF
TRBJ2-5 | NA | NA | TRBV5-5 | TGTGCCAGCAGCTTGGGGGGAAAACAAGAGACCCAGTACTTC | CASSLGGKQETQYF
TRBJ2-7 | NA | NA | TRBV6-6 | TGTGCCAGCAGTTCCGATCGGGCGGAGGACCCGTACGAGCAGTACTTC | CASSSDRAEDPYEQYF
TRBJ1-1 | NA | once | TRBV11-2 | TGTGCCAGCAGCAGACTGAGCGGGAACACTGAAGCTTTCTTT | CASSRLSGNTEAFF
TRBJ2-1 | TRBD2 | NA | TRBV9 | TGTGCCAGCAGCTTGAGCGGGAGCTCCTACAATGAGCAGTTCTTC | CASSLSGSSYNEQFF
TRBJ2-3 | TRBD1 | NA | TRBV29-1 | TGCAGCGTTTCAGCCGGGACAGGGTTGGAGTATTTT | CSVSAGTGLEYF
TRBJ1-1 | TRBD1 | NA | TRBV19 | TGTGCCAGTAGTCTACAGGGGCTTGCGGTAATCAACACTGAAGCTTTCTTT | CASSLQGLAVINTEAFF
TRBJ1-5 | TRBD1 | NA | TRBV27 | TGTGCCAGCAGGATCGGGACAGGAGTCTATAGCAATCAGCCCCAGCATTTT | CASRIGTGVYSNQPQHF
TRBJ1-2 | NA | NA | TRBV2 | TGTGCCAGCAGTACCGCCCCCACCAGTAACTATGGCTACACCTTC | CASSTAPTSNYGYTF
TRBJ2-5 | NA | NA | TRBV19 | TGTGCCAGTGCCTCGACAGGTCCTCAAGAGACCCAGTACTTC | CASASTGPQETQYF